This TCR beta chain is drawn from a study of beta chain features in type 1 diabetes. Findings and limits, study-wide: Among all four CD4+ subsets, Type 1 diabetes patients had TCRB CDR3s that were moderately but significantly shorter. Cells expressing TCR highly could be over-represented by cDNA sequencing.

The CDR3 contains 16 residues. V dropped 3 bases and J dropped 0 bases, with 9 bases sitting between them. CDR1 is WNHNN and CDR2 is SYGVQD in the germline V gene (reference sequence). Averaging roughly 120 mL, one heparinised blood draw came from each individual donor. Using CD45RO/CCR7/CD25/CD127/CD95/CD27, CD4+ naive, central memory, regulatory and stem cell-like memory cells were sorted. Purity above 98% was achieved in all sorted populations. Remarks on this clone: The target antigen is unknown.

The authors reverse transcribed all of the isolated RNA, so sequencing captured expressed TCRB transcripts. Sequenced by immunoSEQ multiplex PCR; TCRdb stores in-frame clones only, minus some. The sample lists about 650,000 clones, around 11% occurring once. The sequenced sample was naive CD4+ T cells from blood. This sequence originates from a man in his thirties or forties with type 1 diabetes. The chain recombines TRBV10-1 with TRBJ2-6; D call uncertain. The CDR3 reads CASSEKGTSGANVLTF. In DNA, the CDR3 is TGCGCCAGCAGTGAAAAGGGAACCTCTGGGGCCAACGTCCTGACTTTC.